This T cell receptor beta chain emerged from a study of somatic mutations in cytotoxic T cells in rheumatoid arthritis. In the study overall: Patient blood (roughly 28 ml EDTA) was collected right after diagnosis, preceding any treatment. Flow cytometry sorted some V beta antibody-stained T-cell populations to nearly 100% purity, V beta1+ cells among them being sequenced for TCRB. Findings of the study overall: CD8+ clonality rose with age in rheumatoid arthritis patients, not healthy controls. CD8+ T cells showed clonality that did not differ significantly between patients with rheumatoid arthritis and age-matched healthy controls.

The germline V gene encodes CDR1 MRHNA and CDR2 SNTAGT. Trimming pared 7 bases from V and 1 base from J, leaving 10 bases between. There are 13 residues in the CDR3. Sequencing used immunoSEQ multiplex PCR; TCRdb keeps in-frame clones, though not all of them. The table shows around 29,000 clones, with roughly 80% occurring only once. Comment on this clone: The antigen remains unidentified.

The chain has TRBV6-4 and TRBJ1-1; D unclear. Input material: CD8+ T cells sorted from blood. This TCR was sampled from an adult with rheumatoid arthritis. The CDR3 spells CASTSTENTEAFF. In DNA, the CDR3 is TGTGCCAGCACCTCGACGGAGAACACTGAAGCTTTCTTT.